Listed below are T cell receptor beta chains from one sample, sequenced in a study of regulatory T cells in long-lasting Graves disease. One entry per CDR3 protein results from TCRdb running MiXCR on the multiplex PCR reads. The sample records roughly 400,000 distinct CDR3 sequences, roughly 15% being singletons. These same data were also listed under a study on T cells in Graves' hyperthyroidism and ophthalmopathy.

The sequenced sample was peripheral blood mononuclear cells (PBMCs), obtained at new diagnosis, from a patient treated with antithyroid drugs. These receptors were collected from a woman aged 18-29 years with Graves disease. Each CDR3 is given with its conserved first and last residue. The order of the fields is V gene, D gene, J gene, clone size, CDR3 DNA, CDR3 protein. The D gene is left open where the match is weak. Expanded clones get a size class; other rows say once, few or many, or leave the size out.

>TRBV6-2/TRBV6-3|TRBD1|TRBJ2-1|few
TGTGCCAGCAGTCACCGGGACAGGGGGTACAATGAGCAGTTCTTC
CASSHRDRGYNEQFF
>TRBV3-1|TRBD1|TRBJ2-7|many
TGTGCCAGCAGCCGGACAGGGATGTACTTC
CASSRTGMYF
>TRBV7-2|TRBD1|TRBJ1-1|-
TGTGCCAGCAGCCCAGCCGGGACAGGGCGCCCCACTGAAGCTTTCTTT
CASSPAGTGRPTEAFF
>TRBV28|-|TRBJ1-5|few
TGTGCCAGCAGTTTATCCCGAGGCAATCAGCCCCAGCATTTT
CASSLSRGNQPQHF
>TRBV25-1|-|TRBJ2-7|many
TGTGCCAGCAAGGGACTCAACCCTTACGAGCAGTACTTC
CASKGLNPYEQYF
>TRBV29-1|TRBD2|TRBJ2-7|many
TGCAGCGTGCGGGAGTCTGGCTACGAGCAGTACTTC
CSVRESGYEQYF
>TRBV20-1|-|TRBJ2-4|-
TGCAGTGCTAGAGCACCGAAGACAGGAGTGAACATTCAGTACTTC
CSARAPKTGVNIQYF
>TRBV12-3/TRBV12-4|-|TRBJ2-7|many
TGTGCCAGCAGTTTTAGTCTGGCGGCCTACGAGCAGTACTTC
CASSFSLAAYEQYF
>TRBV3-1|-|TRBJ2-5|many
TGTGCCAGCAGCCCCTTTGAGGGCGGAGGACAAGAGACCCAGTACTTC
CASSPFEGGGQETQYF
>TRBV6-1|TRBD1|TRBJ1-5|few
TGTGCCAGCAGTGGGACAGGGGGGCACAGTCAGCCCCAGCATTTT
CASSGTGGHSQPQHF
>TRBV27|-|TRBJ1-3|many
TGTGCCAGCAGGTCGGGGACGGCTGGAAACACCATATATTTT
CASRSGTAGNTIYF
>TRBV27|TRBD2|TRBJ2-1|many
TGTGCCAGCAGTTTATTCCCCCCCGCCCGGACTAGCGGGATAGGCAATGAGCAGTTCTTC
CASSLFPPARTSGIGNEQFF
>TRBV6-1|TRBD2|TRBJ2-1|many
TGTGCCAGCACCCCACTAGCGATTCAGCCCCGGAGTGAGCAGTTCTTC
CASTPLAIQPRSEQFF
>TRBV7-9|-|TRBJ2-7|-
TGTGCCAGCAGCTTTAAGGACGAGCAGTACTTC
CASSFKDEQYF
>TRBV19|TRBD2|TRBJ2-3|few
TGTGCCAGTAGGACACCGGGACTAGTGAGAGATACGCAGTATTTT
CASRTPGLVRDTQYF
>TRBV7-8|TRBD2|TRBJ2-1|many
TGTGCCAGCAGCTACCTACCAGGGACTAGCAATCGACGGAGCTCCTACAATGAGCAGTTCTTC
CASSYLPGTSNRRSSYNEQFF
>TRBV24-1|TRBD2|TRBJ2-1|few
TGTGCCACCAGTGATTCTCGAAGACTAGCGGGAACGGCATACAATGAGCAGTTCTTC
CATSDSRRLAGTAYNEQFF
>TRBV15|TRBD2|TRBJ2-7|few
TGTGCCACCAGCAGAGTAGTCGGGAGGGCCGGGGAGCAGTACTTC
CATSRVVGRAGEQYF
>TRBV3-1|TRBD2|TRBJ2-1|-
TGTGCCAGCAGGCCTAGCGGGGACATTTACAATGAGCAGTTCTTC
CASRPSGDIYNEQFF
>TRBV12-3/TRBV12-4|-|TRBJ2-1|many
TGTGCCAGCAGCCGCACTAGCAGCAATGAGCAGTTCTTC
CASSRTSSNEQFF
>TRBV25-1|-|TRBJ1-6|-
TGTGCCAGCAGTGCTGGACGGCTTCTGTATAATTCACCCCTCCACTTT
CASSAGRLLYNSPLHF
>TRBV7-3|-|TRBJ1-1|-
TGTGCCAGCAGCCTGTATGGGGAGAACACTGAAGCTTTCTTT
CASSLYGENTEAFF
>TRBV28|TRBD2|TRBJ2-1|many
TGTGCCAGCAGTTTGAGCGGGAGGATCTACAATGAGCAGTTCTTC
CASSLSGRIYNEQFF
>TRBV7-2|-|TRBJ2-5|once
TGTGCCAGCAGCTTATCACTGGAAGAGACCCAGTACTTC
CASSLSLEETQYF
>TRBV6-1|-|TRBJ1-2|few
TGTGCCAGCAGTGAAGATGGGAATAGCCGTGGCTACACCTTC
CASSEDGNSRGYTF
>TRBV5-1|-|TRBJ2-1|few
TGCGCCAGCAGTCAGATGGCGGGGCTGCAGTTCTTC
CASSQMAGLQFF
>TRBV20-1|TRBD2|TRBJ2-7|many
TGCAGTGCTTCCACCCCGACTAGCGGGAGAACCTACGAGCAGTACTTC
CSASTPTSGRTYEQYF
>TRBV9|-|TRBJ2-1|few
TGTGCCAGCAGCGCCTTGGTTCGGGGCAATGAGCAGTTCTTC
CASSALVRGNEQFF
>TRBV28|TRBD1|TRBJ2-1|many
TGTGCCAGCAGCAAACTGGGACAGACGTTCTCCTACAATGAGCAGTTCTTC
CASSKLGQTFSYNEQFF
>TRBV28|TRBD1|TRBJ2-7|once
TGTGCCAGCACCCCGACAGGGGGCATCTACGAGCAGTACTTC
CASTPTGGIYEQYF
>TRBV10-3|-|TRBJ1-2|few
TGTGCCATCAGTGACAGGGGTAACTATGGCTACACCTTC
CAISDRGNYGYTF